This is a list of T cell receptor beta chains from one sample in a study of blood T cells in healthy people across ages. TCRdb called the 5' RACE reads again in MiXCR, with one record for every CDR3 protein. The data contain over 700,000 distinct CDR3 sequences, roughly 25% of them singletons. This sample also belongs to another study, concerning T cells of mothers and their children.

Input material: blood. Every receptor here comes from a boy between 10 and 17 years old in good health. The CDR3 runs from the conserved cysteine through the conserved F or W. Each record gives: clone size, D gene, J gene, V gene, CDR3 DNA, CDR3 protein. A D gene is named only where the DNA matches it firmly. Clone size is shown for a subset of rows, as once, few, many or a class of expanded clone.

few,.,TRBJ2-1,TRBV6-6,TGTGCCACCATTCCCTTCTCCTACAATGAGCAGTTCTTC,CATIPFSYNEQFF
.,.,TRBJ2-7,TRBV20-1,TGCAGCGGCGACAGGGAGGGCGAGCAGTACTTC,CSGDREGEQYF
.,.,TRBJ1-1,TRBV12-3/TRBV12-4,TGTGCCAGCAGACGGGGGGAGGCCCGAGCTTTCTTT,CASRRGEARAFF
.,.,TRBJ2-1,TRBV7-9,TGTGCCAGCAGCTCGCTACGACAGGGACTTCCCTACAATGAGCAGTTCTTC,CASSSLRQGLPYNEQFF
.,.,TRBJ2-5,TRBV10-3,TGTGCCATCAGTGACCCCTCTGGGGGCGGGGAGACCCAGTACTTC,CAISDPSGGGETQYF
.,.,TRBJ1-1,TRBV7-9,TGTGCCAGCAGCGCAACGAAAGGGAACACTGAAGCTTTCTTT,CASSATKGNTEAFF
few,.,TRBJ2-1,TRBV6-5,TGTGCCAGCAGTACAGGGAGTTACAATGAGCAGTTCTTC,CASSTGSYNEQFF
.,.,TRBJ2-3,TRBV5-6,TGTGCCAGCACCAGGACCAGCGGGACAGATACGCAGTATTTT,CASTRTSGTDTQYF
.,TRBD1,TRBJ2-7,TRBV6-4,TGTGCCAGGCTCCTAGGGGGCGGCTCCTACGAGCAGCACTTC,CARLLGGGSYEQHF
few,TRBD1,TRBJ1-2,TRBV27,TGTGCCAGCTGCGAATGGGGGACAGGGGGGTTCCTCTATGGCTACACCTTC,CASCEWGTGGFLYGYTF
.,.,TRBJ1-1,TRBV7-2,TGTGCCAGCAGCTTAGACAAAAAACCTGAAGCTTTCTTT,CASSLDKKPEAFF
.,.,TRBJ2-4,TRBV2,TGTGCCAGCAGTGGAGATGACGAGGGCATTCAGTACTTC,CASSGDDEGIQYF
.,.,TRBJ2-7,TRBV29-1,TGCAGCGTTGGAGGACAGTATCCCTACGAGCAGTACTTC,CSVGGQYPYEQYF
.,TRBD2,TRBJ2-6,TRBV5-1,TGCGCCAGCAGCACGGGAGTAGCGGGAGGTGGGGCCAACGTCCTGGCTTTC,CASSTGVAGGGANVLAF
.,TRBD1,TRBJ1-5,TRBV27,TGTGCCAGCAGGGGACAGACCGATCAGCCCCAGCATTTT,CASRGQTDQPQHF
few,.,TRBJ1-1,TRBV5-1,TGCGCCAGCAGCTTCCAGGGGACTTTGTTCATGAACACTGAAGCTTTCTTT,CASSFQGTLFMNTEAFF
few,.,TRBJ1-2,TRBV12-5,TGTGCTAGTGGTTTGGGGTACGGGGTCCATGGCTACACCTTC,CASGLGYGVHGYTF
.,.,TRBJ2-3,TRBV2,TGTGCCAGCAGCCAACTAGGGGAGGTCACAGATACGCAGTATTTT,CASSQLGEVTDTQYF
few,TRBD2,TRBJ2-5,TRBV28,TGTGCCAGCAGAACTTCGGGACTAGCGGGACGGCAAGAGACCCAGTACTTC,CASRTSGLAGRQETQYF
.,.,TRBJ2-7,TRBV4-1,TGCGCCAGCAGCCAACTAGACGGATCAGCCTACGAGCAGTACTTC,CASSQLDGSAYEQYF
.,.,TRBJ2-1,TRBV28,TGTGCCAGCTCGTCTAGCGTGGGCGAGCAGTTCTTC,CASSSSVGEQFF
.,TRBD2,TRBJ2-3,TRBV4-2,TGTGCCAGCAGCCCGGGACTAGCGGGGGGAATTACAGATACGCAGTATTTT,CASSPGLAGGITDTQYF
.,.,TRBJ2-7,TRBV14,TGTGCCAGCAGCCAATCGGCCATATTATCCTACGAGCAGTACTTC,CASSQSAILSYEQYF
.,TRBD1,TRBJ2-7,TRBV6-2/TRBV6-3,TGTGCCAGCAGCAATCACGGGACAGGTATTTCCTACGAGCAGTACTTC,CASSNHGTGISYEQYF
few,.,TRBJ2-5,TRBV10-3,TGTGCCATCAGATCCCAAGAGACCCAGTACTTC,CAIRSQETQYF
few,TRBD1,TRBJ1-6,TRBV11-1,TGTGCCAGCAGCCTCCTTAGGGGGCTCGGATCACCCCTCCACTTT,CASSLLRGLGSPLHF
.,TRBD1,TRBJ1-2,TRBV7-9,TGTGCCAGCAGCACCAGGGGGCTTGGCTACACCTTC,CASSTRGLGYTF
.,TRBD1,TRBJ1-4,TRBV6-5,TGTGCCAGTTCAGGGGGGGATGAAAAACTGTTTTTT,CASSGGDEKLFF
.,.,TRBJ1-6,TRBV11-2,TGTGCCAGCAGCTTGGGCCTTGAGAGCATGAGACCTTCACCCCTCCACTTT,CASSLGLESMRPSPLHF
.,.,TRBJ1-4,TRBV2,TGTGCCAGCAGTGAATGGGGAAGACTGTTTTTT,CASSEWGRLFF
.,.,TRBJ2-5,TRBV11-2,TGTGCCAGCAGCTTAGCTGGACCCCGGGGTGGGACCCAGTACTTC,CASSLAGPRGGTQYF
few,.,TRBJ2-5,TRBV11-2,TGTGCCAGCAGCTGGAACAGGGAGGAGACCCAGTACTTC,CASSWNREETQYF
few,TRBD2,TRBJ2-2,TRBV7-3,TGTGCCAGCAGCCAGGGACTAGCGGCCGGGGAGCTGTTTTTT,CASSQGLAAGELFF
.,.,TRBJ1-4,TRBV7-9,TGTGCCAGCAGCCCCATCTCGGTTGAGGGAAAAAAACTGTTTTTT,CASSPISVEGKKLFF
.,.,TRBJ1-5,TRBV12-3/TRBV12-4,TGTGCCAGCAGTTTAGTCTACAGGGAGAATCAGCCCCAGCATTTT,CASSLVYRENQPQHF
few,.,TRBJ2-6,TRBV12-3/TRBV12-4,TGTGCCAGCAGTTCTCGGCGGGGGGCCAACGTCCTGACTTTC,CASSSRRGANVLTF
many,TRBD2,TRBJ2-7,TRBV25-1,TGTGCCAGCAGTCAGCGGGAGAGTCGGTACGAGCAGTACTTC,CASSQRESRYEQYF
.,.,TRBJ1-5,TRBV14,TGTGCCAGCAGCCTTCGGGGGCGCGCTCAGCCCCAGCATTTT,CASSLRGRAQPQHF
few,TRBD1,TRBJ2-7,TRBV4-3,TGCGCCAGCAGCCAAGCAACAGGGGTGTCTTACGAGCAGTACTTC,CASSQATGVSYEQYF
.,.,TRBJ1-4,TRBV3-1,TGTGCCAGCAGCCGCAGACCCTCAACTAATGAAAAACTGTTTTTT,CASSRRPSTNEKLFF
.,.,TRBJ2-5,TRBV20-1,TGCAGTGCTAGAGATTTTAGTTTGGAGACCCAGTACTTC,CSARDFSLETQYF
.,TRBD1,TRBJ2-3,TRBV7-2,TGTGCCAGCAGCAATGGACAGGGGGCAGGTGATACGCAGTATTTT,CASSNGQGAGDTQYF
.,.,TRBJ2-6,TRBV2,TGTGCCAGCAAGAGCTCTGGGGCCAACGTCCTGACTTTC,CASKSSGANVLTF
.,.,TRBJ2-6,TRBV4-1,TGCGCCAGCAGCCAAGATCCCCCGCGTAAAACTGGGGCCAACGTCCTGACTTTC,CASSQDPPRKTGANVLTF
few,TRBD2,TRBJ2-7,TRBV9,TGTGCCAGCAGCCTAAGCGGGAGAGAAAAGCAGTACTTC,CASSLSGREKQYF
.,.,TRBJ1-2,TRBV15,TGTGCCACCAGCAGAGATGTTGGGTGGCAGGGGAAGGATGGCTACACCTTC,CATSRDVGWQGKDGYTF
.,TRBD1,TRBJ1-1,TRBV6-2/TRBV6-3,TGTGCCAGCAGTTTCCGGGACAGCACTGAAGCTTTCTTT,CASSFRDSTEAFF
few,TRBD2,TRBJ2-1,TRBV29-1,TGCAGCGTTGAAACGGGGGGGCATGAGCAGTTCTTC,CSVETGGHEQFF